This T cell receptor beta chain was sequenced during a study of regulatory T cells in long-lasting Graves disease. This clonotype was detected only a few times. This CDR3 has 18 amino acids. Between the trimmed V and J ends, which lost 0 bases and 0 bases, there was a span of 17 bases. Germline assignment: CDR1 DFQATT and CDR2 SNEGSKA (reference sequence). The time point was: newly diagnosed GD, antithyroid drugs for less than 3 months. After RNA was extracted from PBMCs, the TCR library was made from it. iRepertoire HTBI primers and Arm-PCR of CDR3 regions built TCR beta libraries. TCRdb redid the calling of the multiplex PCR reads with MiXCR, one entry per CDR3 protein. The repertoire consists of approximately 360,000 distinct CDR3 sequences, with about 10% occurring once and the leading ten covering under 20%. This same sample was also part of a study on T cells in Graves' hyperthyroidism and ophthalmopathy.

This specimen was peripheral blood mononuclear cells (PBMCs), taken at new diagnosis, from a patient treated with antithyroid drugs. The TCR comes from a woman between 18 and 29 years old with Graves disease. The gene calls are TRBV20-1 and TRBJ1-4; D is possibly TRBD1 (5 bases). CDR3 nucleotides: TGCAGTGCTAGAGATCGGGGCCCCGACGCATCAACTAATGAAAAACTGTTTTTT. This sequence encodes CSARDRGPDASTNEKLFF.